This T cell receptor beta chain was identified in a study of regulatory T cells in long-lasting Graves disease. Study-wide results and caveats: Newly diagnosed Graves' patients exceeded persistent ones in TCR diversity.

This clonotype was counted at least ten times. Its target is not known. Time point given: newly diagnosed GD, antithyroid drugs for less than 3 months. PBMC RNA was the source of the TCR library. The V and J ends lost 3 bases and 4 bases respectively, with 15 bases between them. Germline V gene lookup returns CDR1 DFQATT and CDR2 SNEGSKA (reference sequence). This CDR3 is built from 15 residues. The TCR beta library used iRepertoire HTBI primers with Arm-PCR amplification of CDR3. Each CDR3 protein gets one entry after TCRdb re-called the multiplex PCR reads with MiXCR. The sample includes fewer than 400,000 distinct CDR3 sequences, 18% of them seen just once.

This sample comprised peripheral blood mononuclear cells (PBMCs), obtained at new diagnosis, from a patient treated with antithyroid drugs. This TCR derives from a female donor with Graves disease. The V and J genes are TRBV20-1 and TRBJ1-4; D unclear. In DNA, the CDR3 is TGCAGTGCTAGTGGATTAGGGTTGCATAATGAAAAACTGTTTTTT. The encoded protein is CSASGLGLHNEKLFF.